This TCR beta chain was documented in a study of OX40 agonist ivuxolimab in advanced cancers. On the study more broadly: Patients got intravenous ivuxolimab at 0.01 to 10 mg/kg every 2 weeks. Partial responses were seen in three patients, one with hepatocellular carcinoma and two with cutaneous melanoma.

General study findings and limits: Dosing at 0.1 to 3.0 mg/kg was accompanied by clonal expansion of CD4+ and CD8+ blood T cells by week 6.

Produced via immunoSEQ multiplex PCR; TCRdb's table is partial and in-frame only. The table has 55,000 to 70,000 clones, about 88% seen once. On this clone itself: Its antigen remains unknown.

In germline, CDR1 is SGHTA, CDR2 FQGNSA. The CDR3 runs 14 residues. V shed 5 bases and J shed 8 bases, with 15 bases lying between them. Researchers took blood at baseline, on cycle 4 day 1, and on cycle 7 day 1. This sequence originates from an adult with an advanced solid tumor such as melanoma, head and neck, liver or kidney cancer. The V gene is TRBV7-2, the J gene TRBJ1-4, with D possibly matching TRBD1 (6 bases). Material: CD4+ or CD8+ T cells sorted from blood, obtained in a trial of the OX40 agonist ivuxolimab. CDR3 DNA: TGTGCCAGCAGCCCCACAGGGCTTACCGAAAAACTGTTTTTT. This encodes CASSPTGLTEKLFF.